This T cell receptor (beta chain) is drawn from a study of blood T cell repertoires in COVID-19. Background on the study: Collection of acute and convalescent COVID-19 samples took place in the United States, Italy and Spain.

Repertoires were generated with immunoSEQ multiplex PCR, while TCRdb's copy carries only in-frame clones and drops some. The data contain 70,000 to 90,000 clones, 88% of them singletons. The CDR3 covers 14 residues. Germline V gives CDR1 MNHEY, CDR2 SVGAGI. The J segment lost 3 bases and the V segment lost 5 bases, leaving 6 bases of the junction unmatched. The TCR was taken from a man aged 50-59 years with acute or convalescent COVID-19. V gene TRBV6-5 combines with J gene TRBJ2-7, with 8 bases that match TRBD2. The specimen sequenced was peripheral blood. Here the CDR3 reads CASSLGGGHYEQYF. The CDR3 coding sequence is TGTGCCAGCAGTCTCGGGGGGGGACACTACGAGCAGTACTTC.